This T cell receptor (beta chain) was identified in a study of graft-versus-host responses after intestinal transplantation. Turning to the study itself: Induction with anti-thymocyte globulin, then tacrolimus and steroids for around three years, was given to all recipients.

The table came from immunoSEQ multiplex PCR; TCRdb's copy has only in-frame clones and leaves some out. The sample lists some 40,000 clones, about 90% occurring once. Trimming cost V 4 bases and J 1 base, with 11 bases left between them. CDR3 length: 15 residues. Germline V gene sequence: CDR1 LGHNT, CDR2 FRNRAP. This clone was seen once. This specimen consisted of PBMCs, obtained approximately 310 days after intestinal transplant. The chain carries TRBV12-5 and TRBJ2-4; D may be TRBD2 (5 bases). This receptor was obtained from a human patient who received an intestinal transplant, so some T cells may come from the graft donor. The CDR3 DNA follows: TGTGCTAGTGGTTCGCCCCGAGGGGCCAAAAACATTCAGTACTTC. Translated: CASGSPRGAKNIQYF.